A selection of T cell receptor beta chains follows, all from one sample in a study of cytomegalovirus exposure and HLA in healthy donors. Profiling relied on immunoSEQ multiplex PCR, and the TCRdb table lists in-frame clones only, not all of them. Of 150,000 to 200,000 clones in the sample, about 80% were seen once. The specimen was PBMCs. These TCRs come from a man younger than 30 in good health and CMV-seronegative. Each CDR3 is given with its conserved first and last residue. The order of the fields is D gene, V gene, J gene, clone size, CDR3 protein, CDR3 DNA. D genes are given only for firm matches. A clone size is listed for some rows: how often the clone was seen (once, few, many), or a class if it is expanded.

D gene: NA; V gene: TRBV5-6; J gene: TRBJ2-1; clone size: NA; CDR3 protein: CASSRTAYNEQFF; CDR3 DNA: TGTGCCAGCAGCAGGACAGCTTACAATGAGCAGTTCTTC
D gene: TRBD2; V gene: TRBV7-6; J gene: TRBJ2-2; clone size: NA; CDR3 protein: CASSPARGGPVGTGELFF; CDR3 DNA: TGTGCCAGCAGCCCCGCTCGGGGGGGGCCCGTCGGCACCGGGGAGCTGTTTTTT
D gene: TRBD2; V gene: TRBV11-3; J gene: TRBJ2-1; clone size: NA; CDR3 protein: CASSPDNSGGYNEQFF; CDR3 DNA: TGTGCCAGCAGTCCCGATAATAGCGGGGGATACAATGAGCAGTTCTTC
D gene: NA; V gene: TRBV27; J gene: TRBJ2-7; clone size: NA; CDR3 protein: CASSLSPRGATYEQYF; CDR3 DNA: TGTGCCAGCAGTTTGTCACCCCGGGGGGCTACGTACGAGCAGTACTTC
D gene: TRBD1; V gene: TRBV18; J gene: TRBJ1-5; clone size: NA; CDR3 protein: CASSLQFTGGGQPQHF; CDR3 DNA: TGTGCCAGCTCGCTTCAATTTACAGGGGGAGGGCAGCCCCAGCATTTT
D gene: NA; V gene: TRBV25-1; J gene: TRBJ2-2; clone size: NA; CDR3 protein: CASSPTGFGELFF; CDR3 DNA: TGTGCCAGCAGTCCAACAGGGTTCGGGGAGCTGTTTTTT
D gene: TRBD1; V gene: TRBV28; J gene: TRBJ1-5; clone size: NA; CDR3 protein: CASSLGTGGQPQHF; CDR3 DNA: TGTGCCAGCAGTTTAGGGACAGGGGGTCAGCCCCAGCATTTT
D gene: TRBD1; V gene: TRBV6-1; J gene: TRBJ2-2; clone size: once; CDR3 protein: CASTRGLTGELFF; CDR3 DNA: TGTGCCAGCACAAGGGGGCTCACCGGGGAGCTGTTTTTT
D gene: NA; V gene: TRBV5-1; J gene: TRBJ2-5; clone size: NA; CDR3 protein: CASSMGRQETQYF; CDR3 DNA: TGCGCCAGCAGTATGGGGCGACAAGAGACCCAGTACTTC
D gene: TRBD2; V gene: TRBV29-1; J gene: TRBJ2-7; clone size: NA; CDR3 protein: CSVYVLAGEATYEQYF; CDR3 DNA: TGCAGCGTTTATGTACTAGCGGGAGAGGCTACCTACGAGCAGTACTTC